The 14 T cell receptor beta chains given below trace back to one sample, sequenced in a study of shared clonotypes between healthy human individuals. TCRdb's copy holds only in-frame clones and misses some; the assay was immunoSEQ multiplex PCR. The sample carries approximately 1,500,000 clones, around 97% recorded once. Specimen: naive CD4+ T cells sorted from blood. Indicated subset: CD45RA+ positively selected. The source of these receptors is a man aged 25 to 40 in good health.

J is TRBJ1-5 and V is TRBV4-1; no clear D. Germline CDR1 is MGHRA and CDR2 is YSYEKL. The V end was cut by 0 bases, the J end by 7 bases, with 10 bases between. This CDR3 region has 14 residues. The CDR3 is CASSQDGLRQPQHF. CDR3 bases: TGCGCCAGCAGCCAAGACGGACTCCGGCAGCCCCAGCATTTT.

CDR3 sequence (DNA): TGTGCCAGCAGCCTTCTTCTAGCGGACTACACAGATACGCAGTATTTT. Translation: CASSLLLADYTDTQYF. The chain combines TRBV4-2 with TRBJ2-3, with TRBD2 identical over 7 bases. Looked up from germline, CDR1 is LGHNA and CDR2 is YNFKEQ. This CDR3 has 16 residues. V gave up 4 bases and J gave up 2 bases; unmatched junction bases: 9.

The gene calls are TRBV28 and TRBJ1-3, with 8 bases aligning to TRBD1. This CDR3 contains 18 residues. V shed 6 bases and J 1 base; nucleotides not matched to a gene: 14. Germline V gene data show CDR1 as MDHEN and CDR2 as SYDVKM. In DNA, the CDR3 is TGTGCCAGCAGGGACAGGGACCGAGTCCGCTTTTCTGGAAACACCATATATTTT. Residues: CASRDRDRVRFSGNTIYF.

The rearrangement joins TRBV29-1 to TRBJ1-3; D possibly corresponds to TRBD1 (6 bases). This CDR3 spans 13 amino acids. CDR1 is SQVTM, CDR2 ANQGSEA, per germline. Deletions cut 4 bases from V and 4 bases from J, with 11 bases between. The CDR3 sequence is CSVAGQSGNTIYF. The DNA for the CDR3 is TGCAGCGTTGCAGGACAGTCCGGAAACACCATATATTTT.

The rearrangement uses TRBV19 and TRBJ2-1, with D unclear. Trimming pared 7 bases from V and 2 bases from J, leaving 12 bases between. The CDR3 runs to 14 residues. Germline assignment: CDR1 LNHDA and CDR2 SQIVND (reference sequence). In nucleotides, the CDR3 is TGTGCCAGTATACGCTCGGCTCCCTACAATGAGCAGTTCTTC. Translated, it gives CASIRSAPYNEQFF. Looking up the rest from reference TRBV19 and TRBJ2-1 gives the full variable domain: DGGITQSPKYLFRKEGQNVTLSCEQNLNHDAMYWYRQDPGQGLRLIYYSQIVNDFQKGDIAEGYSVSREKKESFPLTVTSAQKNPTAFYLCASIRSAPYNEQFFGPGTRLTVL.

The V gene is TRBV29-1, the J gene TRBJ2-1; perhaps TRBD2 as D (5 bases). Trimming cost V 4 bases and J 0 bases, with 13 bases left between them. The CDR3 length is 15 residues. CDR1 SQVTM and CDR2 ANQGSEA come from the germline V gene. This CDR3 reads CSVGERRLSYNEQFF. Written as DNA, the CDR3 is TGCAGCGTTGGAGAGCGGAGGCTCTCCTACAATGAGCAGTTCTTC.

The chain joins TRBV14 to TRBJ2-1; 8 nucleotides match TRBD1. Germline V gene lookup returns CDR1 SGHDN and CDR2 FVKESK. Germline trimming cut 3 bases from V and 8 bases from J; bases unmatched to any gene: 6. The CDR3 extends over 14 amino acids. DNA for the CDR3: TGTGCCAGCAGCCAGGTGGACAGGGTATATGAGCAGTTCTTC. Translated: CASSQVDRVYEQFF. Looking up the rest from reference TRBV14 and TRBJ2-1 gives the full variable domain: EAGVTQFPSHSVIEKGQTVTLRCDPISGHDNLYWYRRVMGKEIKFLLHFVKESKQDESGMPNNRFLAERTGGTYSTLKVQPAELEDSGVYFCASSQVDRVYEQFFGPGTRLTVL.

J is TRBJ1-1 and V is TRBV18; 8 bases fit TRBD1. V was pared by 6 bases and J by 2 bases, with 8 bases of the junction left unmatched. There are 15 residues in the CDR3. The germline V gene encodes CDR1 KGHSH and CDR2 LQKENI. Here the CDR3 DNA reads TGTGCCAGCTCGCCTCGGGACAGGAATAACACTGAAGCTTTCTTT. Protein sequence: CASSPRDRNNTEAFF.

The chain is built from TRBV11-2 and TRBJ1-1, with 9 positions matching TRBD1. The CDR3 loop spans 15 amino acids. Unmatched junction bases numbered 10, after V lost 5 bases and J lost 6 bases. Germline V gives CDR1 SGHAT, CDR2 FQNNGV. In nucleotides, the CDR3 is TGTGCCAGCAGCCTCCGGGACAGGGAAAGGGCTGAAGCTTTCTTT. Its protein product is CASSLRDRERAEAFF.

In its sample, this clone was seen once. The sample has other DNA sequences that encode this CDR3 too. The chain is built from TRBV5-4 and TRBJ1-1; D is uncertain. V was clipped by 0 bases and J by 1 base, with 7 bases between them. CDR3 size: 14 residues. From germline, CDR1 is SGHNT and CDR2 YYREEE (reference sequence). The CDR3 here is CASSLGGRNTEAFF. The CDR3 nucleotides are TGTGCCAGCAGCTTGGGAGGGAGGAACACTGAAGCTTTCTTT.

This sequence joins TRBV6-1 and TRBJ1-5; TRBD1 is a possible D gene (6 bases). The CDR3 length is 18 residues. The V gene lost 1 base and the J gene lost 5 bases, with 21 bases spanning the gap. Germline V lookup: CDR1 MNHNS, CDR2 SASEGT. The CDR3 loop reads CASSEGQQGIQFYQPQHF. In DNA form, the CDR3 reads TGTGCCAGCAGTGAAGGTCAACAGGGCATTCAATTTTATCAGCCCCAGCATTTT.

The chain combines TRBV5-5 with TRBJ2-2, with 12 bases matching TRBD2. This CDR3 contains 19 residues. CDR1 is SGHKS and CDR2 is YYEKEE in the germline V gene (reference sequence). V gave up 6 bases and J gave up 3 bases; unmatched junction bases: 15. The DNA for the CDR3 is TGTGCCAGCACCAAAACTGGTCTAGCGGGAGGGCGGGACACCGGGGAGCTGTTTTTT. It yields the protein CASTKTGLAGGRDTGELFF. The variable domain in full, with the rest retrieved from reference TRBV5-5 and TRBJ2-2, is DAGVTQSPTHLIKTRGQQVTLRCSPISGHKSVSWYQQVLGQGPQFIFQYYEKEERGRGNFPDRFSARQFPNYSSELNVNALLLGDSALYLCASTKTGLAGGRDTGELFFGEGSRLTVL.

The CDR3 sequence: CASSQTRAIQYF. CDR3 DNA sequence: TGTGCCAGCAGCCAAACTAGAGCCATTCAGTACTTC. V and J are TRBV7-9 and TRBJ2-4; possible D gene TRBD2, 5 bases. The V and J ends lost 5 bases and 9 bases respectively, with 11 bases between them. Germline loops: CDR1 SEHNR, CDR2 FQNEAQ (reference sequence). This CDR3 is 12 amino acids long.

The chain employs TRBV18 and TRBJ1-1; TRBD1 agrees at 7 bases. The germline gives CDR1 KGHSH, CDR2 LQKENI. The CDR3 runs to 18 residues. The ends lost 2 bases at V and 1 base at J; junction bases unmatched: 13. In DNA form, the CDR3 reads TGTGCCAGCTCACCAAGGCTCCTACGGGACAGAAAGAACACTGAAGCTTTCTTT. Protein sequence: CASSPRLLRDRKNTEAFF.